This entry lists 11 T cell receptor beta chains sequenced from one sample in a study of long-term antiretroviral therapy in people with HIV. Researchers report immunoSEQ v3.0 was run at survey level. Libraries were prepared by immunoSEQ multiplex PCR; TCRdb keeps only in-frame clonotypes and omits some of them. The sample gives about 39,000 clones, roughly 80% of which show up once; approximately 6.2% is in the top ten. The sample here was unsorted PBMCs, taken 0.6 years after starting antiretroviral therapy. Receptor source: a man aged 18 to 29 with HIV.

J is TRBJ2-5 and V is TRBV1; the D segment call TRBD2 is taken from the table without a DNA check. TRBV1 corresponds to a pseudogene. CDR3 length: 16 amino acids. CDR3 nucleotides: TGCACCAGCAGCCGGGCCCGACTAGCGGGGCAAGAGACCCAGTACTTC. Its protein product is CTSSRARLAGQETQYF.

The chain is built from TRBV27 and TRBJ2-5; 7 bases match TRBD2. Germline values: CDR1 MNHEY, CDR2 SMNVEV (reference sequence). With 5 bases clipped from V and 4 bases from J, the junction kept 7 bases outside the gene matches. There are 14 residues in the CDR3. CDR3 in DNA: TGTGCCAGCAGTCCCCAGGCTAGCGGAGAGACCCAGTACTTC. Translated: CASSPQASGETQYF.

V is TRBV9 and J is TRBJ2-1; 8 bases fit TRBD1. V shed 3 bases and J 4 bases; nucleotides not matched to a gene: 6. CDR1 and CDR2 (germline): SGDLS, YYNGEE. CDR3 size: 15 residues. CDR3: CASSAGTGWYNEQFF. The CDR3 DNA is TGTGCCAGCAGCGCGGGGACAGGATGGTACAATGAGCAGTTCTTC.

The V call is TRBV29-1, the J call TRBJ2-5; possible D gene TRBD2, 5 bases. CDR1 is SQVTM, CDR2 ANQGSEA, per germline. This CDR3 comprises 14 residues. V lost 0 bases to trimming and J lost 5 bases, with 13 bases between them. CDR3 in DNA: TGCAGCGTTGAAGATACACTCCGCGGGGAGACCCAGTACTTC. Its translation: CSVEDTLRGETQYF.

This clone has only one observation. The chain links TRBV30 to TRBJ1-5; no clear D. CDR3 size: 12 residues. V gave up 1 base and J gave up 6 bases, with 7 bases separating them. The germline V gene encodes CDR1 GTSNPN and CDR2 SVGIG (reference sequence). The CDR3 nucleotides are TGTGCCTGGAGTGAATCGGGTCAGCCCCAGCATTTT. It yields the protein CAWSESGQPQHF.

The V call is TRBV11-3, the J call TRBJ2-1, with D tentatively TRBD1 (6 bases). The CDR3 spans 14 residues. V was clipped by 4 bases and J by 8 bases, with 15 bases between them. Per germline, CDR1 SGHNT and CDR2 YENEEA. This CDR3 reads CASSSRLRTDEQFF. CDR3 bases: TGTGCCAGCAGCTCCCGATTAAGGACAGATGAGCAGTTCTTC.

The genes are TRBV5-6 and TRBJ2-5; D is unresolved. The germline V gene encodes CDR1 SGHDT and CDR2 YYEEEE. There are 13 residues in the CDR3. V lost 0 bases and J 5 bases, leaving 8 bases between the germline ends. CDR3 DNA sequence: TGTGCCAGCAGCTTGGTTGTTGGGGAGACCCAGTACTTC. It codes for CASSLVVGETQYF.

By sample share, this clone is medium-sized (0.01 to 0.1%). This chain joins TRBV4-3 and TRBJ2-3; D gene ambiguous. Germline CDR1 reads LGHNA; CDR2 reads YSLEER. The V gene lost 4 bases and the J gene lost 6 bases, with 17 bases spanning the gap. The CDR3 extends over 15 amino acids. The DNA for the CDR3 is TGCGCCAGCAGCCCTGGGCTCAACCAAGCTGATACGCAGTATTTT. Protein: CASSPGLNQADTQYF.

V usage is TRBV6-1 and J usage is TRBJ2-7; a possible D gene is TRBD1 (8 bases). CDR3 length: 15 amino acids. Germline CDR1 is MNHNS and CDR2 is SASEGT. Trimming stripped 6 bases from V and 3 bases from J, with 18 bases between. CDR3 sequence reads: CASREGGTGHYEQYF. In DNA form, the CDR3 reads TGTGCCAGCAGAGAGGGGGGGACAGGACACTACGAGCAGTACTTC.

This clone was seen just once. Here the CDR3 reads CASRDRGSYEQYF. Written as DNA, the CDR3 is TGTGCCAGCCGAGACAGGGGTAGCTACGAGCAGTACTTC. The V call is TRBV19, the J call TRBJ2-7; 8 bases agree with TRBD1. This CDR3 spans 13 amino acids. The V segment lost 9 bases and the J segment 3 bases; nucleotides outside the gene matches: 7. CDR1 is LNHDA and CDR2 is SQIVND in the germline V gene (reference sequence).

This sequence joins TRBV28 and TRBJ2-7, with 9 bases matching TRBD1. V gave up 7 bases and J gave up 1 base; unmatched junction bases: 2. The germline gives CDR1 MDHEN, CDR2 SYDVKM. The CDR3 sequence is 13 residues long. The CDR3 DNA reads TGTGCCAGCACTGACAGGGGGTCCTACGAGCAGTACTTC. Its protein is CASTDRGSYEQYF.